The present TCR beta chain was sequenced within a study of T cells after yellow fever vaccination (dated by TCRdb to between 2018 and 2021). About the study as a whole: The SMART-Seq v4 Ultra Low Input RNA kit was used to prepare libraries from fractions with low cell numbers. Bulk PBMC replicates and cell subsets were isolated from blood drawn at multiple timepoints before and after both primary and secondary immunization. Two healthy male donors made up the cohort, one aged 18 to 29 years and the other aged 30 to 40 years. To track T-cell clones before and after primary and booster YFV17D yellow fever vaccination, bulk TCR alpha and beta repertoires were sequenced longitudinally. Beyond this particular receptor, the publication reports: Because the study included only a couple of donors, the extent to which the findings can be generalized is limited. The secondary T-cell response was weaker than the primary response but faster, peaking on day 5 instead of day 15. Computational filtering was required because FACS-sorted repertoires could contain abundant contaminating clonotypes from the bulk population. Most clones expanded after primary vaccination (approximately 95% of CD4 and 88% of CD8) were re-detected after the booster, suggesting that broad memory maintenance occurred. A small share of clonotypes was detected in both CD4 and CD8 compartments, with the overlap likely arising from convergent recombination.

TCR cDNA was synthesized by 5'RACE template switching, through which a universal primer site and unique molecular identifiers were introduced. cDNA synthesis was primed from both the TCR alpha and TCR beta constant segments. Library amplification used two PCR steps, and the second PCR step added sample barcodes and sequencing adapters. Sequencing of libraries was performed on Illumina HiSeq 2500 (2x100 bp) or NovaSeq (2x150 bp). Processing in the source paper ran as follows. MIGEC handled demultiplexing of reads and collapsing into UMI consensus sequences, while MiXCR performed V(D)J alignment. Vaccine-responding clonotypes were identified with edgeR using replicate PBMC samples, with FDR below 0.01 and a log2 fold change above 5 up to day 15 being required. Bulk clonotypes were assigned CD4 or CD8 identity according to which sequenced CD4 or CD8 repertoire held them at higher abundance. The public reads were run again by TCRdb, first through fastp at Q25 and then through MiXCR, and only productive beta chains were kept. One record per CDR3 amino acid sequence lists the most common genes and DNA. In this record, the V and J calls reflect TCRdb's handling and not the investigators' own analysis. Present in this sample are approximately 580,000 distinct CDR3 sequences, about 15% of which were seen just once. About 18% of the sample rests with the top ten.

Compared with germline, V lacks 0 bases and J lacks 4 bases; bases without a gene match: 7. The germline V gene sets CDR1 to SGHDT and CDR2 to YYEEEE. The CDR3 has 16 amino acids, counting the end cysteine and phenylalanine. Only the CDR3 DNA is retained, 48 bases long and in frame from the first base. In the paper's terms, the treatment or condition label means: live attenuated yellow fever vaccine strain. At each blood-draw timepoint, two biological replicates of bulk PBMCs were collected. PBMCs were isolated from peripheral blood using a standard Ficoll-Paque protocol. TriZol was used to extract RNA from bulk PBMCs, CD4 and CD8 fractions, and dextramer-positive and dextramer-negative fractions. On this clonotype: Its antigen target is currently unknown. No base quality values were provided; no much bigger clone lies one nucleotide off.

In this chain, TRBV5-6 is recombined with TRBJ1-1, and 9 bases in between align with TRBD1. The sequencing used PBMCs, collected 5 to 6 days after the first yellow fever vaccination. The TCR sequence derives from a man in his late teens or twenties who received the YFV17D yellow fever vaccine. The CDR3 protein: CASSLVRDRVTTEAFF. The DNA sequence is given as TGTGCCAGCAGCTTGGTCCGGGACAGGGTGACCACTGAAGCTTTCTTT.